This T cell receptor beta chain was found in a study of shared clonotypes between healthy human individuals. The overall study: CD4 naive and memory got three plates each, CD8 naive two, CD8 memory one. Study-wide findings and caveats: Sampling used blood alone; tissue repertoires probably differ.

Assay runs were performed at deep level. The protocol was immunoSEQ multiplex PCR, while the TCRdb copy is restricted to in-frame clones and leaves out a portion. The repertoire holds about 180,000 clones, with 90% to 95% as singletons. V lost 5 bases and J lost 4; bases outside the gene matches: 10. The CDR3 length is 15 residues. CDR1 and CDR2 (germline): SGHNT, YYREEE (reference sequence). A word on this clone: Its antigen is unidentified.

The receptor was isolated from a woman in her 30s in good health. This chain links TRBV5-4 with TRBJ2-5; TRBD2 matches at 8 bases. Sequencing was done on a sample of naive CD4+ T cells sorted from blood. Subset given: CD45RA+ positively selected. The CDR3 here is CASSSPGLGAETQYF. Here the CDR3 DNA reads TGTGCCAGCAGTTCCCCGGGACTAGGGGCAGAGACCCAGTACTTC.